This T cell receptor beta chain was profiled in a study of blood T cell repertoires in COVID-19 (TCRdb year 2020). In terms of the full investigation: The collaborator samples originated in the United States, Italy and Spain and spanned the acute and convalescent phases of COVID-19. Where HLA class I and class II types were available, the types were taken from metadata supplied by the sample provider, not from assay-based typing. The repertoires were made available in a free public database intended to serve as a resource for research on the immune response to SARS-CoV-2. The sample metadata nearly always contained a de-identified subject ID, COVID-19 status, age in years and sex. The prospective study material was composed of cDNA or gDNA derived from T cells, B-cell-depleted T cells, or PBMCs. Samples came from the ongoing ImmuneRACE study (first 160 participants) plus 1,254 subjects from 6 global collaborators. Deeply sampled blood TCRbeta repertoires from subjects exposed to, actively infected with, or recovered from COVID-19 were included in the dataset. General conclusions and limits of the study: How much clinical and demographic metadata was included differed by source and by participant, and the metadata was provided uncurated.

Cut back by 4 bases and 1 base, the V and J ends lie 11 bases apart. CDR1 and CDR2 were assigned from the germline V gene as SGHRS and YFSETQ. From its cysteine to its phenylalanine, the CDR3 spans 14 amino acids. Just the 42-base CDR3 DNA is kept, in frame starting at base 1. To note about this clone: It has no known antigen specificity. One base away there is no much larger clone; base qualities are not given.

Each collaborating institution followed its own protocols to collect whole blood in K2EDTA tubes. For TCRbeta analysis, collaborators shipped samples as frozen whole blood, isolated PBMCs, or DNA extracted from either of those sample types. TCRbeta CDR3 regions were amplified from genomic DNA using the immunoSEQ Assay, a bias-controlled multiplex PCR. Turning to the authors' computational methods: Nucleated cell counts per sample were estimated from amplification of reference gene primers within the assay. To quantify the absolute abundance of each unique TCRbeta CDR3 rearrangement, sequence reads were collapsed and filtered. For each sample, productive Simpson clonality was calculated as the square root of Simpson's diversity index across productive rearrangements. TCRdb obtained this table from immuneACCESS and retained in-frame rearrangements with V and J assigned. These tables miss some clones; where compared with another copy, unresolved V genes account for less than half of the shortfall, and the remainder is unexplained. V, J and clone size are taken as reported in that table, and D and trimming were inferred from the DNA itself. Recorded for this sample are fewer than 250,000 clones; around 80% of them occurred a single time. The ten largest clonotypes hold about 20% of the sample.

The sequenced sample was peripheral blood. Rearrangement joined TRBV5-1 to TRBJ1-1, and possibly TRBD1, on 6 matching bases. The source is a human donor in a cohort sampled during active COVID-19. The DNA reads as follows: TGCGCCAGCAGCGACGGACAGTGGAACACTGAAGCTTTCTTT. It encodes CASSDGQWNTEAFF.